The rows below give T cell receptor beta chains drawn from one sample of a study of blood T cell repertoires in COVID-19. Profiled with immunoSEQ multiplex PCR; TCRdb holds only in-frame clones, not every one. The sample records approximately 240,000 clones, approximately 81% being singletons. Material: peripheral blood. The receptors here all came from a woman between 55 and 75 years old who had recovered from COVID-19. Each CDR3 is given without its conserved first and last residue. Fields, in order: J gene, V gene, CDR3 protein.

j_gene: TRBJ1-2; v_gene: TRBV6-2/TRBV6-3; CDR3aa: ASSFDRGFENGYT
j_gene: TRBJ2-7; v_gene: TRBV7-2; CDR3aa: ASSRQSYEQY
j_gene: TRBJ1-2; v_gene: TRBV9; CDR3aa: ASSGWGRDRTGRWYGYT
j_gene: TRBJ2-7; v_gene: TRBV2; CDR3aa: ATKDGGLYEQY
j_gene: TRBJ2-7; v_gene: TRBV5-1; CDR3aa: ASSPGTSGGLSYEQY
j_gene: TRBJ2-1; v_gene: TRBV7-3; CDR3aa: ASSLKAVSYNEQF
j_gene: TRBJ2-5; v_gene: TRBV19; CDR3aa: ASSIIPGQKETQY
j_gene: TRBJ2-3; v_gene: TRBV29-1; CDR3aa: SVSRRTAYTDTQY
j_gene: TRBJ2-7; v_gene: TRBV27; CDR3aa: ASSLSGGVYEQY
j_gene: TRBJ2-3; v_gene: TRBV6-5; CDR3aa: ASTLRRQDTDTQY
j_gene: TRBJ1-4; v_gene: TRBV2; CDR3aa: ASSRQENEKLF
j_gene: TRBJ1-6; v_gene: TRBV9; CDR3aa: ASSVTHRGSPLH
j_gene: TRBJ2-1; v_gene: TRBV18; CDR3aa: ASSPRLADNEQF
j_gene: TRBJ2-3; v_gene: TRBV21-1; CDR3aa: ASSREGAGGLRYSTDTQY
j_gene: TRBJ2-5; v_gene: TRBV7-8; CDR3aa: ASSHLGGAGLETQY
j_gene: TRBJ2-1; v_gene: TRBV6-5; CDR3aa: ASRLNNEQF